This entry concerns a single T cell receptor (beta chain). The data belong to a study of blood T cell repertoires in COVID-19. Original processing methods: Quantification of nucleated cells was approximated via reference gene primer amplification. The data were produced by immunoSEQ multiplex PCR, yet TCRdb's version contains in-frame clones alone and is incomplete. V and J calls and clone size are those listed in that table; D and trimming were worked out from the DNA. The sample contains 55,000 to 70,000 clones, about 88% of which appear only once. In germline, CDR1 is MNHNY, CDR2 SVGAGI (reference sequence). Trimming removed 2 bases from V and 3 bases from J; junction bases left unmatched: 1. CDR3 length equals 15 residues.

The receptor was isolated from an older woman with COVID-19, enrolled during active disease. The specimen was peripheral blood. This chain uses TRBV6-6 with TRBJ2-7; 13 bases align to TRBD2. CDR3 DNA: TGTGCCAGCAGTTACCGACTAGCGGGAGGCTACGAGCAGTACTTC. Protein: CASSYRLAGGYEQYF.